Here is one TCR beta chain with its context. Antigen: not known. The source of the sample is a study of PD-1 blockade in classical Hodgkin lymphoma. Study-level information: Patients were dosed intravenously with nivolumab at 3 mg/kg every 2 weeks.

Study findings and constraints: Relapsed/refractory patients reportedly had the lowest baseline TCR diversity, below newly diagnosed patients, who were below healthy donors. The CD4+ diversity rise by C4D1 was clearest in complete responders.

All patients experienced relapse after autologous stem cell transplantation, and brentuximab vedotin exposure was variable. The assay was immunoSEQ multiplex PCR, and TCRdb's table has in-frame clones only and misses some. This sample yields under 60,000 clones, of which about two thirds are seen a single time; more than 12% belongs to the top ten. V dropped 3 bases and J dropped 3 bases, with 8 bases sitting between them. CDR1 and CDR2 (germline): GTSNPN, SVGIG (reference sequence). This CDR3 has 13 amino acids. V usage is TRBV30 and J usage is TRBJ1-4; D is ambiguous. This clonotype was sampled from a human donor with classical Hodgkin lymphoma. The sequencing here drew on peripheral blood mononuclear cells (PBMCs), taken before the second cycle of nivolumab. In nucleotides, the CDR3 is TGTGCCTGGAGCGGTGGCCCTAATGAAAAACTGTTTTTT. Translated, it gives CAWSGGPNEKLFF.